This T cell receptor beta chain was recovered during a study of metastatic and nonmetastatic thyroid tumors. TCRdb re-called the PCR reads with MiXCR. The sample has about 38,000 clones, around half seen once. The CDR3 runs to 16 residues. Unmatched junction bases numbered 9, after V lost 0 bases and J lost 10 bases. From germline, CDR1 is SGHRS and CDR2 YFSETQ. This clone was seen many times. Thyroid surgery was preceded by no treatment in any patient. Sequences were obtained from tumor tissue. The chain links TRBV5-1 to TRBJ2-1, with 11 bases fitting TRBD1. The clonotype was recovered from a male donor with papillary thyroid cancer or a benign thyroid nodule (not recorded which). Some clones in this sample may be carry-over from other donors' samples. The chain's CDR3 is CASSLEDRGLFREQFF. The DNA for the CDR3 is TGCGCCAGCAGCTTGGAGGACAGGGGGCTCTTTCGGGAGCAGTTCTTC.